The 18 T cell receptor beta chains reported below all come from one sample, sequenced in a study of radiotherapy plus CTLA-4 blockade in lung cancer. Method: immunoSEQ multiplex PCR; TCRdb's copy keeps in-frame clones and lacks some. The data contain 35,000 to 40,000 clones, roughly 72% of them singletons. Sequencing was performed on peripheral blood, taken from a patient treated with radiotherapy plus ipilimumab. Source of these receptors: a human donor with non-small cell lung cancer who had stable disease on radiotherapy plus ipilimumab.

The rearrangement uses TRBV10-2 and TRBJ2-5; 8 nucleotides line up with TRBD2. Germline V gene data show CDR1 as WSHSY and CDR2 as SAAADI. There are 14 residues in the CDR3. Trimming cost V 4 bases and J 4 bases; bases outside gene matches: 5. As DNA, the CDR3 is TGCGCCAGCAGTGGGCGGGGGGCTGGAGAGACCCAGTACTTC. Protein product: CASSGRGAGETQYF.

The chain has TRBV7-2 and TRBJ2-1; 10 bases match TRBD1. In germline, CDR1 is SGHTA, CDR2 FQGNSA. Trimming removed 5 bases from V and 3 bases from J; junction bases left unmatched: 13. The CDR3 covers 18 residues. For the CDR3, the DNA is TGTGCCAGCAGCCCGCGAATCGCCGGGACAGGGGACTACAATGAGCAGTTCTTC. Encoded protein: CASSPRIAGTGDYNEQFF.

This clone appeared once. This rearrangement joins TRBV5-1 to TRBJ1-5; D is uncertain. The CDR3 has 15 amino acids. Germline CDR1 and CDR2: SGHRS and YFSETQ. V gave up 6 bases and J gave up 0 bases, with 13 bases separating them. CDR3 coding DNA: TGCGCCAGCACCCTTAGCGGTGATAGCAATCAGCCCCAGCATTTT. Encoded protein: CASTLSGDSNQPQHF.

The chain links TRBV19 to TRBJ1-1; TRBD1 aligns across 7 bases. The V gene end was trimmed by 5 bases and the J gene end by 5 bases; junction bases not matched to a gene: 8. Germline V gene lookup returns CDR1 LNHDA and CDR2 SQIVND (reference sequence). The CDR3 runs 14 residues. The DNA of the CDR3 is TGTGCCAGTAGTCTACAGGGGTTGTATACTGAAGCTTTCTTT. Amino acids: CASSLQGLYTEAFF.

The chain is built from TRBV2 and TRBJ2-3; D not resolved. V dropped 2 bases and J dropped 6 bases, with 9 bases sitting between them. The CDR3 has 13 residues. The germline V gene encodes CDR1 SNHLY and CDR2 FYNNEI. This CDR3 is CASSESGYDTQYF. CDR3 nucleotide sequence: TGTGCCAGCAGTGAATCAGGATACGATACGCAGTATTTT.

A single count supports this clone. J is TRBJ1-1 and V is TRBV10-3; 8 positions match TRBD1. Germline V gene lookup returns CDR1 ENHRY and CDR2 SYGVKD. V shed 8 bases and J 3 bases; nucleotides not matched to a gene: 5. The CDR3 loop spans 13 amino acids. In DNA form, the CDR3 reads TGTGCCATCCAACCGGGACAGGACACTGAAGCTTTCTTT. Translating it yields CAIQPGQDTEAFF.

The chain recombines TRBV7-9 with TRBJ1-2; D remains unclear. V lost 6 bases and J 7 bases, leaving 12 bases between the germline ends. CDR3 length: 12 amino acids. CDR1 and CDR2 from the germline V gene are SEHNR and FQNEAQ (reference sequence). The CDR3 protein is CASRKVEAGYTF. The CDR3 DNA sequence: TGTGCCAGCAGAAAAGTAGAGGCTGGCTACACCTTC.

This chain uses TRBV10-3 with TRBJ2-7; 7 nucleotides agree with TRBD1. J was trimmed by 1 base and V by 4 bases; bases with no gene match: 4. The CDR3 spans 14 residues. Germline-derived CDR1 and CDR2 are ENHRY and SYGVKD. The CDR3 protein is CAISGQGSSYEQYF. Written as DNA, the CDR3 is TGTGCCATCAGTGGACAGGGCTCGTCCTACGAGCAGTACTTC.

The J gene is TRBJ2-5, the V gene TRBV7-9; 7 positions agree with TRBD1. Looked up from germline, CDR1 is SEHNR and CDR2 is FQNEAQ (reference sequence). The CDR3 has 14 amino acids. Trimming removed 6 bases from V and 3 bases from J; junction bases left unmatched: 7. CDR3 DNA: TGTGCCAGCAGTTCAACTGACAGGGAAGAGACCCAGTACTTC. Protein: CASSSTDREETQYF.

The V call is TRBV19, the J call TRBJ2-1; 9 bases match TRBD1. The CDR3 has 15 amino acids. V shed 4 bases, J shed 4 bases, and the junction held 5 bases outside the gene matches. Germline values: CDR1 LNHDA, CDR2 SQIVND (reference sequence). As DNA, the CDR3 is TGTGCCAGTAGTAAACAGGGGGCAAGTTACAATGAGCAGTTCTTC. It encodes CASSKQGASYNEQFF.

The V call is TRBV29-1, the J call TRBJ1-1; 7 bases line up with TRBD1. The CDR3 is 14 amino acids. V shed 8 bases, J shed 1 base, and the junction held 10 bases outside the gene matches. Germline V lookup: CDR1 SQVTM, CDR2 ANQGSEA. The CDR3 DNA sequence: TGCAGCCTAGCACAGGACAGGCGGAACACTGAAGCTTTCTTT. This codes for CSLAQDRRNTEAFF.

This chain links TRBV6-1 with TRBJ1-2, with 9 bases aligning to TRBD1. Germline CDR1 reads MNHNS; CDR2 reads SASEGT. The CDR3 runs 17 residues. Trimming took 3 bases from V and 4 from J; bases not matched to a gene: 12. The CDR3 sequence: CASSEGQGHTTSYGYTF. CDR3 bases: TGTGCCAGCAGTGAGGGACAGGGACACACTACCTCCTATGGCTACACCTTC.

The rearrangement joins TRBV4-3 to TRBJ1-1; 9 nucleotides agree with TRBD1. The V and J ends lost 4 bases and 4 bases, in that order; junction bases with no gene match: 1. Germline V gives CDR1 LGHNA, CDR2 YSLEER. CDR3 length: 13 residues. Here the CDR3 reads CASSPGQGTEAFF. In DNA, the CDR3 is TGCGCCAGCAGCCCGGGACAGGGCACTGAAGCTTTCTTT.

The chain carries TRBV7-2 and TRBJ2-2; TRBD2 matches 7 bases. V dropped 2 bases and J dropped 5; count of bases not matched to a gene: 5. CDR3 length equals 15 residues. Germline values: CDR1 SGHTA, CDR2 FQGNSA. Here the CDR3 DNA reads TGTGCCAGCAGCTTAAGGGCAGCGGGAACCGGGGAGCTGTTTTTT. It specifies CASSLRAAGTGELFF.

The chain uses TRBV18 and TRBJ1-2, with D unclear. Looked up from germline, CDR1 is KGHSH and CDR2 is LQKENI. This CDR3 spans 14 amino acids. V shed 3 bases and J shed 4 bases, with 12 bases lying between them. The CDR3: CASSPAIGPYGYTF. The CDR3 bases are TGTGCCAGCTCACCCGCAATTGGGCCCTATGGCTACACCTTC.

The chain is built from TRBV6-6 and TRBJ1-4; no definite D call. CDR1 and CDR2 (germline): MNHNY, SVGAGI (reference sequence). Trimming took off 2 bases at V and 8 bases at J, with 15 bases between the two ends. This CDR3 is 15 amino acids long. The CDR3 DNA is TGTGCCAGCAGTTACGGAGGAGGATCTACAGAAAAACTGTTTTTT. Amino acid sequence: CASSYGGGSTEKLFF.

Notes on this clone: Different DNA sequences within this sample yield the same CDR3. The chain combines TRBV10-3 with TRBJ1-5; D is unresolved. This CDR3 is 15 amino acids long. Trimming removed 0 bases at V and 4 bases at J, with 10 bases between. Germline lookup yields CDR1 ENHRY and CDR2 SYGVKD. The CDR3 here is CAISESRTDNQPQHF. In DNA form, the CDR3 reads TGTGCCATCAGTGAGTCGAGAACAGATAATCAGCCCCAGCATTTT.

The chain is built from TRBV5-1 and TRBJ2-1; TRBD1 matches at 9 bases. Germline CDR1 SGHRS, CDR2 YFSETQ. CDR3 length: 13 residues. The V segment lost 3 bases and the J segment 15 bases; nucleotides outside the gene matches: 10. CDR3 coding DNA: TGCGCCAGCAGCTCCGGGACAGGGCCATCGGGGTTCTTC. Its protein is CASSSGTGPSGFF. The variable domain in full, completed from reference TRBV5-1 and TRBJ2-1, reads KAGVTQTPRYLIKTRGQQVTLSCSPISGHRSVSWYQQTPGQGLQFLFEYFSETQRNKGNFPGRFSGRQFSNSRSEMNVSTLELGDSALYLCASSSGTGPSGFFGPGTRLTVL.